Listed below are T cell receptor beta chains from one sample, sequenced in a study of beta chain features in type 1 diabetes. Here immunoSEQ multiplex PCR was the method, and the copy in TCRdb shows in-frame clones only, minus some. Here the sample spans 600,000 to 650,000 clones, less than 20% being singletons. The sample consisted of naive CD4+ T cells from blood. These receptor sequences come from a young man in good health. The CDR3 runs from the conserved cysteine through the conserved F or W. D genes are given only for firm matches. Clone size appears in some rows only: once, few, many, or a class for an expanded clone.

v_call,d_call,j_call,clone_size,cdr3_aa,cdr3_nt
TRBV29-1,NA,TRBJ2-7,NA,CSGVSSYEQYF,TGCAGCGGGGTAAGCTCCTACGAGCAGTACTTC
TRBV6-9,NA,TRBJ2-7,few,CARTQGTWGGEQYF,TGTGCCAGAACACAGGGGACCTGGGGGGGGGAGCAGTACTTC
TRBV2,NA,TRBJ1-2,NA,CASSLTRYGYTF,TGTGCCAGCAGCCTGACCCGGTATGGCTACACCTTC
TRBV6-6,TRBD1,TRBJ2-1,few,CASRGQRGNEQFF,TGTGCCAGCAGGGGACAGAGGGGCAATGAGCAGTTCTTC
TRBV7-8,NA,TRBJ2-3,few,CASSEGGRGTDTQYF,TGTGCCAGCAGCGAGGGGGGCCGAGGCACAGATACGCAGTATTTT
TRBV11-1,NA,TRBJ1-1,NA,CASSVEGAAEAFF,TGTGCCAGCAGCGTGGAAGGGGCGGCTGAAGCTTTCTTT
TRBV6-5,NA,TRBJ1-2,few,CASSYSVNYGYTF,TGTGCCAGCAGTTACTCAGTTAACTATGGCTACACCTTC
TRBV7-9,NA,TRBJ1-2,few,CASSLRRGQNYGYTF,TGTGCCAGCAGCTTAAGGCGTGGACAGAATTATGGCTACACCTTC
TRBV5-6,TRBD2,TRBJ2-2,few,CASIASGRGNTGELFF,TGTGCCAGCATCGCTAGCGGGAGGGGAAACACCGGGGAGCTGTTTTTT
TRBV6-6,NA,TRBJ1-1,NA,CASSYREAFF,TGTGCCAGCAGTTACCGCGAAGCTTTCTTT
TRBV5-1,NA,TRBJ2-7,few,CASSDPGRPYEQYF,TGCGCCAGCAGCGACCCCGGACGACCCTACGAGCAGTACTTC
TRBV19,NA,TRBJ2-7,few,CASSVTPGPYPYEQYF,TGTGCCAGTAGTGTTACTCCGGGTCCATATCCCTACGAGCAGTACTTC
TRBV18,TRBD1,TRBJ1-2,few,CASSPSTGGHVYGYTF,TGTGCCAGCTCACCATCGACAGGGGGCCATGTCTATGGCTACACCTTC
TRBV19,TRBD1,TRBJ2-7,few,CASSLGQGRYEQYF,TGTGCCAGTAGTCTTGGACAGGGGAGGTACGAGCAGTACTTC
TRBV7-2,NA,TRBJ2-3,NA,CASSRDRSTDTQYF,TGTGCCAGCAGCCGTGACAGGAGCACAGATACGCAGTATTTT
TRBV10-3,TRBD1,TRBJ2-2,NA,CATPGTDLNTGELFF,TGTGCCACCCCCGGGACAGACCTAAACACCGGGGAGCTGTTTTTT
TRBV19,NA,TRBJ2-2,few,CASSPLGQRDTGELFF,TGTGCCAGTAGTCCCCTGGGACAGCGGGACACCGGGGAGCTGTTTTTT